Listed below are T cell receptor beta chains from one sample, sequenced in a study of cytomegalovirus exposure and HLA in healthy donors. Sequencing used immunoSEQ multiplex PCR; TCRdb keeps in-frame clones, though not all of them. This sample's table has 130,000 to 150,000 clones. What was sequenced was PBMCs. These receptors all come from a man aged 40-50 years in good health and CMV-seronegative. Both conserved end residues are part of each CDR3. The order of the fields is CDR3 protein, CDR3 DNA, D gene, V gene, J gene. D genes are given only for firm matches.

CASSLGIWTGVTGELFF	TGTGCCAGCAGCTTAGGGATATGGACAGGGGTCACCGGGGAGCTGTTTTTT	TRBD1	TRBV7-8	TRBJ2-2
CASSELVWASTDTQYF	TGTGCCAGCAGCGAACTAGTATGGGCTAGCACAGATACGCAGTATTTT	-	TRBV5-6	TRBJ2-3
CASSSSGTGELFF	TGTGCCAGCAGCTCGAGCGGTACCGGGGAGCTGTTTTTT	-	TRBV5-4	TRBJ2-2
CATQRETRNSPLHF	TGTGCCACCCAACGAGAGACTCGAAATTCACCCCTCCACTTT	-	TRBV25-1	TRBJ1-6
CASSITGYTEAFF	TGCGCCAGCAGCATAACAGGTTACACTGAAGCTTTCTTT	-	TRBV5-1	TRBJ1-1
CAISGSGVSYEQYF	TGTGCCATCAGTGGGTCCGGGGTCTCCTACGAGCAGTACTTC	-	TRBV10-3	TRBJ2-7
CASRGPNSPLHF	TGTGCCAGTAGGGGCCCTAATTCACCCCTCCACTTT	-	TRBV19	TRBJ1-6
CASAGLANTGELFF	TGTGCCAGCGCAGGGCTTGCGAACACCGGGGAGCTGTTTTTT	-	TRBV2	TRBJ2-2
CASTSARQAFYGYTF	TGTGCCAGCACCTCGGCCCGGCAGGCCTTTTATGGCTACACCTTC	-	TRBV7-9	TRBJ1-2
CASSLETGSYEQYF	TGCGCCAGCAGCTTGGAGACAGGGAGTTACGAGCAGTACTTC	TRBD1	TRBV5-1	TRBJ2-7
CASSVIGGTDTQYF	TGTGCCAGCAGCGTTATCGGGGGCACAGATACGCAGTATTTT	-	TRBV9	TRBJ2-3
CASRETGGSGNTEAFF	TGTGCCAGCAGGGAGACAGGGGGAAGTGGGAACACTGAAGCTTTCTTT	TRBD1	TRBV13	TRBJ1-1
CASRSTGIGNYGYTF	TGTGCCAGCAGATCGACAGGGATCGGAAACTATGGCTACACCTTC	TRBD1	TRBV28	TRBJ1-2
CATSRVQEEAFF	TGTGCCACCAGCAGAGTACAGGAGGAAGCTTTCTTT	-	TRBV15	TRBJ1-1
CASQRGGTYNEQFF	TGTGCCAGCCAGCGCGGGGGGACCTACAATGAGCAGTTCTTC	TRBD2	TRBV11-2	TRBJ2-1
CASSPGTGVEQYF	TGCGCCAGCAGCCCCGGGACAGGGGTCGAGCAGTACTTC	TRBD1	TRBV4-1	TRBJ2-7
CASSPPDRSHSNQPQHF	TGTGCCAGCAGCCCCCCGGACAGGTCCCATAGCAATCAGCCCCAGCATTTT	-	TRBV21-1	TRBJ1-5
CATSRKAGARGETQYF	TGTGCCACCAGCAGAAAAGCGGGGGCCCGGGGGGAGACCCAGTACTTC	TRBD2	TRBV15	TRBJ2-5
CASRNTGQGSPLHF	TGTGCCAGCAGAAATACAGGCCAGGGCTCACCCCTCCACTTT	-	TRBV7-9	TRBJ1-6
CASRGTGPGEKLFF	TGTGCCAGCAGGGGTACAGGGCCTGGTGAAAAACTGTTTTTT	-	TRBV28	TRBJ1-4
CASSRIQGPIDKAFF	TGTGCCAGCAGCCGTATCCAGGGCCCCATAGACAAAGCTTTCTTT	-	TRBV11-2	TRBJ1-1
CASSPDKNQPQHF	TGTGCCAGCAGCCCGGACAAGAATCAGCCCCAGCATTTT	-	TRBV11-2	TRBJ1-5
CASSWGQGIGELFF	TGTGCCAGCAGCTGGGGACAGGGGATCGGGGAGCTGTTTTTT	TRBD1	TRBV5-4	TRBJ2-2
CASSYLAGLNNEQFF	TGTGCCAGCAGTTACCTAGCGGGGCTTAACAATGAGCAGTTCTTC	TRBD2	TRBV6-5	TRBJ2-1
CASSDGQLSYEQYF	TGTGCCAGCAGCGACGGACAGCTTTCCTACGAGCAGTACTTC	-	TRBV11-2	TRBJ2-7
CSAREYEAFF	TGCAGTGCTAGAGAGTATGAAGCTTTCTTT	-	TRBV20-1	TRBJ1-1
CASSVDGRYNEQFF	TGTGCCAGCAGCGTAGACGGTAGATACAATGAGCAGTTCTTC	-	TRBV9	TRBJ2-1
CASSVKGQGGNTIYF	TGTGCCAGCAGCGTAAAGGGACAGGGAGGAAACACCATATATTTT	TRBD1	TRBV9	TRBJ1-3
CASSQDKFGDNRNQPQHF	TGTGCCAGCAGCCAAGATAAATTCGGGGACAATCGCAATCAGCCCCAGCATTTT	-	TRBV14	TRBJ1-5
CASKDRGQETQYF	TGTGCCAGCAAGGACAGGGGGCAAGAGACCCAGTACTTC	TRBD1	TRBV9	TRBJ2-5
CASSGLDRGKDYGYTF	TGTGCCAGCAGCGGCCTGGACAGGGGGAAGGACTATGGCTACACCTTC	TRBD1	TRBV11-2	TRBJ1-2
CASRGGNQPQHF	TGTGCCAGCAGGGGAGGGAATCAGCCCCAGCATTTT	-	TRBV6-6	TRBJ1-5
CASSLGTGELFF	TGTGCCAGCAGCCTGGGGACAGGGGAGCTGTTTTTT	-	TRBV2	TRBJ2-2
CSVGQGDTEAFF	TGCAGCGTTGGACAGGGGGACACTGAAGCTTTCTTT	TRBD1	TRBV29-1	TRBJ1-1
CAIRPGPTDTQYF	TGTGCCATCAGGCCAGGGCCCACAGATACGCAGTATTTT	-	TRBV10-3	TRBJ2-3
CSVGGRQGNIDGYTF	TGCAGCGTTGGCGGGAGACAGGGGAATATAGATGGCTACACCTTC	TRBD1	TRBV29-1	TRBJ1-2
CATSRDRGDGYTF	TGTGCCACCAGCAGAGACAGGGGCGATGGCTACACCTTC	-	TRBV15	TRBJ1-2
CASSQTQDSGNTIYF	TGCGCCAGCAGTCAAACACAGGACTCTGGAAACACCATATATTTT	-	TRBV4-3	TRBJ1-3
CASSPGTSNEQYF	TGTGCCAGCTCACCAGGGACAAGCAACGAGCAGTACTTC	-	TRBV18	TRBJ2-7
CASMGTREETQYF	TGTGCCAGCATGGGTACGCGGGAAGAGACCCAGTACTTC	-	TRBV2	TRBJ2-5
CASSLDGGSLGNTIYF	TGTGCCAGCAGCTTAGATGGGGGGTCTCTCGGAAACACCATATATTTT	-	TRBV7-9	TRBJ1-3
CASKSNTGELFF	TGCGCCAGCAAATCAAACACCGGGGAGCTGTTTTTT	-	TRBV5-1	TRBJ2-2
CASSEASTYLREQYF	TGTGCCAGCAGTGAAGCTTCAACCTACCTACGGGAGCAGTACTTC	-	TRBV6-1	TRBJ2-7
CASSLGSFTDTQYF	TGTGCCAGCAGCTTAGGGAGTTTCACAGATACGCAGTATTTT	-	TRBV11-2	TRBJ2-3
CASSQEEAGFYGYTF	TGCGCCAGCAGCCAAGAAGAGGCGGGGTTCTATGGCTACACCTTC	-	TRBV4-3	TRBJ1-2
CASSLGRERQPQHF	TGTGCCAGCAGCTTGGGGAGGGAACGGCAGCCCCAGCATTTT	-	TRBV5-6	TRBJ1-5
CASSPPGQVYEQYF	TGCGCCAGCAGCCCCCCGGGACAGGTTTACGAGCAGTACTTC	TRBD1	TRBV4-1	TRBJ2-7
CASSLGGVSPYEQYF	TGTGCCAGCAGCTTAGGCGGGGTTTCTCCCTACGAGCAGTACTTC	-	TRBV7-2	TRBJ2-7
CASSPIPGVNQPQHF	TGTGCCAGCAGCCCAATCCCCGGGGTCAATCAGCCCCAGCATTTT	-	TRBV7-8	TRBJ1-5
CASSSQRGTDTQYF	TGTGCCAGCAGCTCCCAGCGGGGCACAGATACGCAGTATTTT	-	TRBV7-9	TRBJ2-3
CASSESGTGENSPLHF	TGCGCCAGCAGCGAATCCGGGACAGGGGAGAATTCACCCCTCCACTTT	TRBD1	TRBV5-1	TRBJ1-6
CASSPLQDNLGQPQHF	TGTGCCAGTAGTCCCCTCCAGGATAATCTGGGTCAGCCCCAGCATTTT	-	TRBV19	TRBJ1-5
CASSPGHRYEQYF	TGTGCCAGCAGCCCGGGACATCGCTACGAGCAGTACTTC	-	TRBV9	TRBJ2-7
CATSSGGLPYEQYF	TGTGCCACCTCCTCGGGGGGGCTCCCCTACGAGCAGTACTTC	TRBD2	TRBV28	TRBJ2-7
CASSSHRQGNGTEAFF	TGTGCCAGCAGTTCCCACAGACAGGGCAATGGCACTGAAGCTTTCTTT	TRBD1	TRBV6-5	TRBJ1-1
CASSSSQGNSYNEQFF	TGTGCCAGCAGCTCCTCTCAGGGTAACAGCTACAATGAGCAGTTCTTC	-	TRBV13	TRBJ2-1
CASSLPGGQGNGEQYF	TGTGCCAGCAGTTTACCGGGGGGCCAGGGTAATGGCGAGCAGTACTTC	-	TRBV27	TRBJ2-7